Listed here are 7 T cell receptor beta chains from one sample, sequenced in a study of T-cell reconstitution after alpha-beta-depleted transplantation in children (dated by TCRdb to 2016 to 2017). The receptor library was made with PCR. For sequencing, an Illumina HiSeq 2500 was employed. TCR library preparation used molecular barcoding, with unique molecular identifiers applied to normalize quantification of the TCRbeta repertoire. TCRdb cleaned the public reads at Q25 with fastp, built clones with MiXCR and kept in-frame beta chains. Each entry merges the rows of one CDR3 protein and shows their most common DNA and genes. The sample table holds 200,000 to 250,000 distinct CDR3 sequences, of which about 9.6% were seen once. Around 5.1% of the sample goes to the ten largest clones. The specimen comprised PBMCs from the stem cell graft donor, sampled from the stem cell graft. The receptors come from a human donor who donated a stem cell graft to a child with SCID.

This clonotype was recorded at least ten times. This chain joins TRBV4-1 and TRBJ2-5; TRBD2 agrees at 14 bases. The CDR3 loop spans 18 amino acids. Germline V gene data show CDR1 as MGHRA and CDR2 as YSYEKL. V shed 0 bases and J 4 bases; nucleotides not matched to a gene: 7. The CDR3 is CASSQEGLAGAPGETQYF. The CDR3 DNA follows: TGCGCCAGCAGCCAAGAGGGACTAGCGGGGGCCCCGGGAGAGACCCAGTACTTC.

This clonotype occurred many times. V and J are TRBV15 and TRBJ1-5; 9 nucleotides agree with TRBD1. V shed 0 bases and J 0 bases; nucleotides not matched to a gene: 12. This CDR3 is 20 amino acids long. The germline V gene has CDR1 LNHNV and CDR2 YYDKDF (reference sequence). The CDR3 region has the DNA TGTGCCACCAGCAGAGATCGTCTTCGGCCGGGACAGGGTAGCAATCAGCCCCAGCATTTT. Amino acid sequence: CATSRDRLRPGQGSNQPQHF.

This clonotype appeared once. The genes are TRBV20-1 and TRBJ2-3; the match to TRBD1 covers 9 bases. Trimming at V came to 3 bases and at J to 7 bases, leaving 2 bases not matched to a gene. Germline CDR1 reads DFQATT; CDR2 reads SNEGSKA (reference sequence). The CDR3 extends over 12 amino acids. The CDR3 region is CSASTGGYTQYF. The CDR3 DNA reads as TGCAGTGCTAGCACAGGGGGCTATACGCAGTATTTT.

This clonotype has at least ten counts. The chain employs TRBV6-1 and TRBJ1-5; D gene ambiguous. In germline, CDR1 is MNHNS, CDR2 SASEGT. This CDR3 is built from 14 residues. The V end lost 6 bases, the J end lost 0 bases, and 9 bases lay between the germline ends. The CDR3 is CASSETDSNQPQHF. CDR3 nucleotide sequence: TGTGCCAGCAGCGAAACGGATAGCAATCAGCCCCAGCATTTT.

This clonotype was observed at least ten times. The chain is built from TRBV20-1 and TRBJ2-1; D gene uncertain. From germline, CDR1 is DFQATT and CDR2 SNEGSKA (reference sequence). V was pared by 4 bases and J by 3 bases, with 13 bases between. This CDR3 has 14 residues. The CDR3 DNA reads TGCAGTGCTATGTCCCTTACTTACTACAATGAGCAGTTCTTC. Residues: CSAMSLTYYNEQFF.

The rearrangement joins TRBV6-5 to TRBJ1-4, with 9 nucleotides matching TRBD1. In germline, CDR1 is MNHEY, CDR2 SVGAGI. The CDR3 has 18 amino acids. V shed 2 bases, J shed 5 bases, and the junction held 12 bases outside the gene matches. The CDR3 DNA reads TGTGCCAGCAGTTACACCTCATCCCCTGGACAGGGGAATGAAAAACTGTTTTTT. It codes for CASSYTSSPGQGNEKLFF.

The chain carries TRBV20-1 and TRBJ2-7; 10 bases are shared with TRBD2. V was clipped by 4 bases and J by 4 bases; unmatched bases: 16. This CDR3 spans 17 amino acids. Germline CDR1 is DFQATT and CDR2 is SNEGSKA (reference sequence). DNA for the CDR3: TGCAGTGCTAAGAAGGAGCGGGGGGGCTTCGGTTCGTACGAGCAGTACTTC. Translating it yields CSAKKERGGFGSYEQYF.